This TCR beta chain was captured in a study of T cell clonality in common variable immunodeficiency. The CDR3 length is 16 residues. Trimming removed 1 base at V and 2 bases at J, with 14 bases between. From germline, CDR1 is KGHSH and CDR2 LQKENI. This clone was counted many times. The antigen remains unidentified. The CDR3 end is not reached by the read, which stops 3 residues before it; the germline J gene fills it in. Blood samples were heparinized, about 5 to 9 ml per donor. Notes on the study in general: CVID subjects had higher TCRbeta clonality than healthy controls, most marked in about a third. Common variable immunodeficiency TCR beta sequences reportedly had fewer deletions and N-nucleotide insertions.

Equal genomic DNA amounts from CVID and control samples were sequenced. Here immunoSEQ multiplex PCR was the method, and the copy in TCRdb shows in-frame clones only, minus some. Altogether about 81,000 clones were found in the sample, and no singletons occur. Sequencing was performed on peripheral blood mononuclear cells. The sequence derives from a person between 18 and 75 years old in good health. The chain joins TRBV18 to TRBJ2-5; D might be TRBD1 (6 bases). CDR3 protein: CASSPLSGTPQETQYF. The sequenced CDR3 bases are TGTGCCAGCTCACCACTCTCCGGGACACCGCAAGAGACC.